What follows are 18 T cell receptor beta chains derived from one specimen sequenced in a study of post-analysis software for immune sequencing data. The study's findings and limits: A handful of TRBV segments appeared more often in patients than in controls, and TRBV5-6, TRBV5-1 and TRBV20-1 were among these.

For these receptors, no antigen is known. Unique-molecular-identifier-tagged TCR beta cDNA libraries were used. TCRdb reanalysed the PCR reads using MiXCR and keeps one entry per CDR3 protein. The sample lists about 540,000 distinct CDR3 sequences, 34% occurring once. The material sequenced was blood. The receptors here all came from a girl between 2 and 17 years old with multiple sclerosis.

This clonotype was seen more than once but under ten times. This rearrangement joins TRBV6-4 to TRBJ2-7, with D perhaps matching TRBD2 (5 bases). V was cut by 0 bases and J by 6 bases, with 18 bases left in between. The germline V gene has CDR1 MRHNA and CDR2 SNTAGT. The CDR3 covers 16 residues. Here the CDR3 reads CASSDSNIDLRGEQYF. CDR3 DNA sequence: TGTGCCAGCAGTGACTCGAACATCGATCTACGGGGCGAGCAGTACTTC.

The rearrangement uses TRBV3-1 and TRBJ2-1, with 8 bases matching TRBD2. CDR1 is LGHDT, CDR2 YNNKEL, per germline (reference sequence). The CDR3 runs to 17 residues. V lost 0 bases to trimming and J lost 9 bases; unmatched junction nucleotides: 13. The DNA for the CDR3 is TGTGCCAGCAGCCAAGATCCCGGACGGGGGGGCCGTAGTGAGCAGTTCTTC. It yields the protein CASSQDPGRGGRSEQFF.

V usage is TRBV5-1 and J usage is TRBJ2-5; D is perhaps TRBD2 (6 bases). The ends were cut back, 0 bases at V and 5 bases at J, with 14 bases in the middle. The germline V gene has CDR1 SGHRS and CDR2 YFSETQ. This CDR3 contains 15 residues. CDR3 amino acids: CASSLVREGGETQYF. The CDR3, as DNA: TGCGCCAGCAGCTTGGTCCGGGAAGGAGGGGAGACCCAGTACTTC. The entire variable domain, with the rest obtained from reference TRBV5-1 and TRBJ2-5, is as follows: KAGVTQTPRYLIKTRGQQVTLSCSPISGHRSVSWYQQTPGQGLQFLFEYFSETQRNKGNFPGRFSGRQFSNSRSEMNVSTLELGDSALYLCASSLVREGGETQYFGPGTRLLVL.

This clonotype was picked up a small number of times. The J gene is TRBJ2-5, the V gene TRBV29-1; 8 bases align to TRBD2. This CDR3 has 15 amino acids. The V gene's germline CDR1 is SQVTM and CDR2 ANQGSEA. V lost 8 bases to trimming and J lost 1 base; unmatched junction nucleotides: 12. CDR3 loop: CSLRLASGLQETQYF. Written as DNA, the CDR3 is TGCAGCCTCCGGCTGGCTAGCGGGCTCCAAGAGACCCAGTACTTC.

Points on this clonotype: A junction boundary mismatches the germline segment, possibly from a read error. The rearrangement joins TRBV7-9 to TRBJ1-1, with 7 bases identical to TRBD1. The CDR3 length is 15 residues. Germline-derived CDR1 and CDR2 are SEHNR and FQNEAQ (reference sequence). The CDR3 DNA sequence: TGTGCCAGCTGCTTAGTGAGGGGGCCGGGCACTGAAGCTTTCTTT. Translating it yields CASCLVRGPGTEAFF.

In this sample, this clonotype turned up once. The chain is built from TRBV25-1 and TRBJ2-1; 10 bases are a match to TRBD2. Near its end, the DNA agrees better with TRBJ2-7, so the J call may be wrong. Germline CDR1 and CDR2: MGHDK and SYGVNS. The CDR3 contains 15 residues. The CDR3 reads CASNDLAGVLNEQYF. CDR3 DNA sequence: TGTGCCAGCAACGACCTAGCGGGGGTCCTCAATGAGCAGTACTTC.

This sequence joins TRBV3-1 and TRBJ1-2, with D possibly being TRBD1 (5 bases). This CDR3 spans 15 amino acids. Germline assignment: CDR1 LGHDT and CDR2 YNNKEL (reference sequence). Trimming stripped 1 base from V and 2 bases from J, with 11 bases between. Written as DNA, the CDR3 is TGTGCCAGCAGCCAAGTCTTGGGGCCCAACTATGGCTACACCTTC. This encodes CASSQVLGPNYGYTF.

V gene TRBV5-6 combines with J gene TRBJ1-1, with TRBD1 matching over 7 bases. The germline V gene has CDR1 SGHDT and CDR2 YYEEEE. The CDR3 is made up of 14 amino acids. V lost 2 bases and J lost 4; bases outside the gene matches: 5. CDR3 coding DNA: TGTGCCAGCAGCTTTGGGCAGGGGGTCACTGAAGCTTTCTTT. This encodes CASSFGQGVTEAFF.

The CDR3 bases are TGTGCCAGCAGCCCCCGGACAGGCCTTTTAGAGACCCAGTACTTC. Its protein is CASSPRTGLLETQYF. The V call is TRBV7-2, the J call TRBJ2-7; 7 nucleotides align to TRBD1. The J call may be in error: the DNA end matches TRBJ2-5 better. The CDR3 covers 15 residues. Germline CDR1 SGHTA, CDR2 FQGNSA.

The sample holds many counts of this clonotype. The chain couples TRBV10-2 to TRBJ2-7; D may be TRBD1 (5 bases). The CDR3 sequence is 17 residues long. Trimming took off 3 bases at V and 2 bases at J, with 20 bases between the two ends. CDR1 and CDR2 from the germline V gene are WSHSY and SAAADI. Written as DNA, the CDR3 is TGCGCCAGCAGTGAATCTGCAGGGAACAGGTTCACCTACGAGCAGTACTTC. It specifies CASSESAGNRFTYEQYF.

The V call is TRBV3-1, the J call TRBJ1-4; 8 positions agree with TRBD1. CDR1 is LGHDT, CDR2 YNNKEL, per germline (reference sequence). The CDR3 is 15 residues long. The V segment lost 4 bases and the J segment 7 bases; nucleotides outside the gene matches: 8. This CDR3 reads CASSRGQGAFEKLFF. The CDR3 nucleotides are TGTGCCAGCAGCCGGGGGCAGGGGGCTTTTGAAAAACTGTTTTTT.

The chain has TRBV29-1 and TRBJ2-7; no definite D call. The CDR3 totals 13 residues. Germline CDR1 is SQVTM and CDR2 is ANQGSEA. Deletions cut 4 bases from V and 7 bases from J, with 17 bases between. The CDR3 coding sequence is TGCAGCGTTGTAGTTTGGCAGAACAATGAGCAGTACTTC. This gives the protein CSVVVWQNNEQYF.

The V gene is TRBV15, the J gene TRBJ1-2; 9 positions agree with TRBD1. Looked up from germline, CDR1 is LNHNV and CDR2 is YYDKDF (reference sequence). This CDR3 spans 16 amino acids. V was clipped by 3 bases and J by 1 base; unmatched bases: 6. For the CDR3, the DNA is TGTGCCACCAGCAGGATCGGGACAGGGATTAACTATGGCTACACCTTC. It encodes CATSRIGTGINYGYTF.

This chain joins TRBV6-1 and TRBJ1-2; unclear D gene. V lost 2 bases to trimming and J lost 4 bases, with 14 bases between them. The CDR3 runs to 15 residues. Germline V CDR1 and CDR2: MNHNS, SASEGT. The CDR3 loop reads CASSERRELSYGYTF. Here the CDR3 DNA reads TGTGCCAGCAGTGAAAGGAGAGAGCTATCCTATGGCTACACCTTC.

This clonotype was observed a handful of times. The rearrangement links TRBV6-6 to TRBJ2-5; D is unclear. The CDR3 totals 17 residues. Trimming shortened V by 2 bases and J by 0 bases, and 16 bases separated the two germline ends. CDR1 MNHNY and CDR2 SVGAGI come from the germline V gene (reference sequence). The DNA for the CDR3 is TGTGCCAGCAGTTACCGCGGCGCCGTACTGAACCAAGAGACCCAGTACTTC. It codes for CASSYRGAVLNQETQYF.

The chain employs TRBV5-8 and TRBJ2-3; 10 bases align to TRBD1. This CDR3 region has 19 residues. Germline V gene lookup returns CDR1 SGHTS and CDR2 YDEGEE. V was clipped by 3 bases and J by 4 bases; unmatched bases: 17. The CDR3 protein is CASSSPGTGDLFLADTQYF. The DNA of the CDR3 is TGTGCCAGCAGCTCTCCCGGGACAGGGGACCTCTTTCTTGCAGATACGCAGTATTTT.

The rearrangement uses TRBV28 and TRBJ2-5; 7 nucleotides line up with TRBD1. The germline V gene encodes CDR1 MDHEN and CDR2 SYDVKM. After removal of 1 base from V and 5 bases from J, the junction contained 13 bases not matched to a gene. The CDR3 contains 17 residues. The CDR3 DNA sequence: TGTGCCAGCAGTTTATCTCACTCGACAGGGCCGGGGGAGACCCAGTACTTC. Translating it yields CASSLSHSTGPGETQYF.

The rearrangement joins TRBV10-3 to TRBJ1-2; no reliable D call. This CDR3 region has 13 residues. The ends were cut back, 6 bases at V and 0 bases at J, with 8 bases in the middle. Germline lookup yields CDR1 ENHRY and CDR2 SYGVKD. CDR3 in amino acids: CAIRDSTNYGYTF. CDR3 bases: TGTGCCATCAGGGACTCGACTAACTATGGCTACACCTTC.